The rows below give T cell receptor beta chains drawn from one sample of a study of T-cell memory formation after mild COVID-19. TCRdb reanalysed the 5' RACE reads using MiXCR and keeps one entry per CDR3 protein. The sample yields roughly 600,000 distinct CDR3 sequences, roughly 17% seen once. Sequences were obtained from PBMCs or a T cell subset sorted from them (not recorded which). The receptors derive from an adult woman who had mild COVID-19 (a few samples of this study predate the infection). Cell type and time point are not known. CDR3s include the opening cysteine and the closing phenylalanine or tryptophan. Fields, in order: CDR3 DNA, CDR3 protein, J gene, clone size, V gene, D gene. The D gene is left open where the match is weak. Not every row has a clone size; where given, it reads once, few, many or a size class.

TGTGCCAGCACCTACTCGAGGGATTATGGCTACACCTTC CASTYSRDYGYTF TRBJ1-2 - TRBV6-5 -
TGTGCCAGCAGTGGACCCCGGGGGCGGGGGCGCTACAATGAGCAGTTCTTC CASSGPRGRGRYNEQFF TRBJ2-1 - TRBV25-1 -
TGTGCCAGCAGCGTAGAGGGGTCGGGATACAATGAGCAGTTCTTC CASSVEGSGYNEQFF TRBJ2-1 few TRBV9 -
TGTGCCAGCAGCCCTCTCCTGGGGGGGGCCGGGGAGCTGTTTTTT CASSPLLGGAGELFF TRBJ2-2 - TRBV9 TRBD2
TGTGCCAGCAGAACGACAGCTAACTATGGCTACACCTTC CASRTTANYGYTF TRBJ1-2 few TRBV28 -
TGTGCCAGCAGTTGGGAAAGGGGACTAGCGGGGGTCTCCTACGAGCAGTACTTC CASSWERGLAGVSYEQYF TRBJ2-7 - TRBV12-3/TRBV12-4 TRBD2
TGCGCCAGCAGCCTAGGACTAGCGGGGGGCCTGCGGGACAAAAACATTCAGTACTTC CASSLGLAGGLRDKNIQYF TRBJ2-4 few TRBV5-1 TRBD2
TGCAGTGCTAGCCCTCTATACGAGCAGTACTTC CSASPLYEQYF TRBJ2-7 few TRBV20-1 -
TGTGCCATCAGTGAGGGGAGGACTGCCTATGGCTACACCTTC CAISEGRTAYGYTF TRBJ1-2 few TRBV10-3 -
TGTGCCACCAGTGATTTGCGTCAGGATACGCAGTATTTT CATSDLRQDTQYF TRBJ2-3 - TRBV24-1 -
TGTGCCAGCAGTCCGCTTACAGGCAGGGATGGAGAGACCCAGTACTTC CASSPLTGRDGETQYF TRBJ2-5 - TRBV6-5 -
TGCAGCGTTTTTATCCCGGACACCTACGAGCAGTACTTC CSVFIPDTYEQYF TRBJ2-7 - TRBV29-1 -
TGCAGCGTCCTCGGGACATACTCCTACGAGCAGTACTTC CSVLGTYSYEQYF TRBJ2-7 - TRBV29-1 -
TGTGCCAGCAGTTTAGGCCGGAGGACTAGCGTCCACGAGCAGTACTTC CASSLGRRTSVHEQYF TRBJ2-7 few TRBV27 TRBD2
TGTGCCAGCAGCCTCAAGGGGAACTCCGGTACAGATACGCAGTATTTT CASSLKGNSGTDTQYF TRBJ2-3 - TRBV5-6 -
TGTGCCAGCAGTTTAGGACAGGGAGGCCAAGCCAAAAACATTCAGTACTTC CASSLGQGGQAKNIQYF TRBJ2-4 - TRBV12-3/TRBV12-4 -
TGTGCCAGCAGCTTAGAGAGGCAGGGTGGGGGCTACACCTTC CASSLERQGGGYTF TRBJ1-2 - TRBV11-2 -
TGTGCCAGCACCCCCACCGAAGGGTCCACAGATACGCAGTATTTT CASTPTEGSTDTQYF TRBJ2-3 few TRBV7-9 -
TGTGCCAGCGGCGCCCGGGGCAGGGGGTACGAGCAGTACTTC CASGARGRGYEQYF TRBJ2-7 - TRBV12-3/TRBV12-4 TRBD1
TGTGCCAGCAGCTTCGGGGGGACACAGAACACTGAAGCTTTCTTT CASSFGGTQNTEAFF TRBJ1-1 few TRBV7-9 -
TGTGCCAGCAGTTCTTACGGGACACCTTACAATGAGCAGTTCTTC CASSSYGTPYNEQFF TRBJ2-1 - TRBV6-5 -
TGCAGCGTTTTACGAATTGGTGATCGCTTCCCAGATACGCAGTATTTT CSVLRIGDRFPDTQYF TRBJ2-3 few TRBV29-1 -
TGTGCCAGCTCACGAACGACGGGACAGGGGGCCCTCAAAGAGTTCTTC CASSRTTGQGALKEFF TRBJ2-1 few TRBV18 TRBD1
TGCAGTGCTAGATCTCAGCGGGAGTACAATGAGCAGTTCTTC CSARSQREYNEQFF TRBJ2-1 - TRBV20-1 TRBD2
TGCAGTGCTAGACTAGGGACCTTCCTCGAAGAGACCCAGTACTTC CSARLGTFLEETQYF TRBJ2-5 many TRBV20-1 -
TGTGCCAGCAGCCGACTGGGGCTTACCGGGGAGCTGTTTTTT CASSRLGLTGELFF TRBJ2-2 - TRBV14 -
TGTGCCAGCAGCGTAGAAGGGGGAGGGCCATTCGATACGCAGTATTTT CASSVEGGGPFDTQYF TRBJ2-3 - TRBV9 -
TGTGCCAGCAGTTTAACCAAAAGAGATACGCAGTATTTT CASSLTKRDTQYF TRBJ2-3 few TRBV27 -
TGTGCCAGCAGCTTAGGTGAGGGGGCCGACTACGAGCAGTACTTC CASSLGEGADYEQYF TRBJ2-7 - TRBV11-3 TRBD1
TGTGCCTGGAGTGTAGGTGTTGGGGGAAACTACGAGCAGTACTTC CAWSVGVGGNYEQYF TRBJ2-7 few TRBV30 -
TGTGCCACTGCCTGGGGAAGCAATTACAATGAGCAGTTCTTC CATAWGSNYNEQFF TRBJ2-1 - TRBV19 -
TGTGCCAGCAGCCGAGGACAGGGTGACTCCTACGAGCAGTACTTC CASSRGQGDSYEQYF TRBJ2-7 few TRBV7-9 TRBD1
TGCGCCAGCAGCAGGGACATAACTAATGAAAAACTGTTTTTT CASSRDITNEKLFF TRBJ1-4 - TRBV4-1 -
TGTGCCAGCGTGGGCCGGGAGGTTTCCTACAATGAGCAGTTCTTC CASVGREVSYNEQFF TRBJ2-1 few TRBV21-1 -
TGTGCCACCAGCAGGGACAGGGGAATGGTTCAGCCCCAGCATTTT CATSRDRGMVQPQHF TRBJ1-5 - TRBV15 TRBD1
TGTGCCAGCAGCTTAGAAGTTTACACTGAAGCTTTCTTT CASSLEVYTEAFF TRBJ1-1 - TRBV7-3 -
TGCAGCGTTGAGGAGGGATACGGGGAGCTGTTTTTT CSVEEGYGELFF TRBJ2-2 many TRBV29-1 -
TGTGCCAGCAGAGGACAGGTGTTGGACACCGGGGAGCTGTTTTTT CASRGQVLDTGELFF TRBJ2-2 - TRBV2 TRBD1
TGTGCCACCAGTGAGCACTACTCCTACGAGCAGTACTTC CATSEHYSYEQYF TRBJ2-7 few TRBV24-1 -
TGTGCCACCAGCGAGGAAGGACAGGGTTTCGATGAGCAGTTCTTC CATSEEGQGFDEQFF TRBJ2-1 - TRBV15 TRBD1
TGCGCCAGCAGCTTGGACTTCGGACATAGGGCCTTC CASSLDFGHRAF TRBJ1-2 - TRBV5-1 -
TGCGCCAGCAGCTTCCAAGGAACTGGGGCCAACGTCCTGACTTTC CASSFQGTGANVLTF TRBJ2-6 - TRBV5-1 -
TGTGCCAGCAGTTACGTATCGAGCACCGGGGAGCTGTTTTTT CASSYVSSTGELFF TRBJ2-2 - TRBV6-2/TRBV6-3 -
TGTGCCAGCAGTTACTTCGGGGGAGGGGAGACCCAGTACTTC CASSYFGGGETQYF TRBJ2-5 few TRBV6-5 TRBD2
TGCAGTGCTCCTGGGACAAGGGCGTACCAAGAGACCCAGTACTTC CSAPGTRAYQETQYF TRBJ2-5 - TRBV20-1 -
TGCGCCAGCAGCTTAACTGGACACACAGTACCCTACGAGCAGTACTTC CASSLTGHTVPYEQYF TRBJ2-7 - TRBV5-1 -
TGTGCCAGCAGTTTGTCCGACAGGGTATACAATGAGCAGTTCTTC CASSLSDRVYNEQFF TRBJ2-1 - TRBV27 TRBD1
TGCGCCAGCAGCTTGAGATCCTCCACAGATACGCAGTATTTT CASSLRSSTDTQYF TRBJ2-3 - TRBV5-1 -
TGTGCCAGCATGGCCCTTGGAAACACTGAAGCTTTCTTT CASMALGNTEAFF TRBJ1-1 - TRBV5-6 -
TGTGCCAGCAGCTTTAGACAGTCTTTTATGAACACTGAAGCTTTCTTT CASSFRQSFMNTEAFF TRBJ1-1 - TRBV11-2 -
TGTGCCAGCAGTTTTCTAGCGGGGGGGCGGGCAGATACGCAGTATTTT CASSFLAGGRADTQYF TRBJ2-3 - TRBV12-3/TRBV12-4 TRBD2
TGTGCCAGCAGGGGCGGGACTAGCGGGAGTACCTACAATGAGCAGTTCTTC CASRGGTSGSTYNEQFF TRBJ2-1 - TRBV28 TRBD2
TGTGCTAGTGGTTTGGTACTCCCGAGCTCCTACAATGAGCAGTTCTTC CASGLVLPSSYNEQFF TRBJ2-1 - TRBV12-5 -